The source of this TCR beta chain is a study of metastatic and nonmetastatic thyroid tumors. Study as a whole: Repertoire comparisons spanned blood and tumor or nodule tissue from malignant and benign thyroid patients.

The V and J ends lost 4 bases and 0 bases respectively, with 14 bases between them. Germline assignment: CDR1 SGHNT and CDR2 YYREEE (reference sequence). The CDR3 consists of 16 residues. In the original workflow: Building a distant-metastasis classifier for papillary thyroid cancer drew on CDR3 differences across clinicopathological groups. TCRdb re-called clones from the PCR reads using MiXCR. These V and J calls rely on TCRdb rather than the paper's analysis. Here the sample spans some 25,000 clones, about 15% being singletons. Study-level findings and limits: It was reportedly found that TCR beta diversity was significantly higher in malignant thyroid tumors than in benign nodules, a difference seen in both blood and tumor samples.

This clone was seen repeatedly, ten times or more. Its target is not known. Thyroid surgery had not been preceded by any treatment in any patient. The V gene is TRBV5-4, the J gene TRBJ1-3; unclear D gene. The sample consisted of blood. The clonotype originates from a female donor with papillary thyroid cancer or a benign thyroid nodule (not recorded which). Some clones in this sample may be carry-over from other donors' samples. DNA of the CDR3: TGTGCCAGCAGCCGGGGAACTCTTAGCTCTGGAAACACCATATATTTT. Translated: CASSRGTLSSGNTIYF.